This T cell receptor beta chain was recorded in a study of T cell responses to AZD1222 COVID-19 vaccine. Profiled with immunoSEQ multiplex PCR; TCRdb holds only in-frame clones, not every one. The table records about 200,000 clones, about 93% of them present only once. Trimming removed 0 bases at V and 5 bases at J, with 10 bases between. The CDR3 loop spans 14 amino acids. From germline, CDR1 is LNHNV and CDR2 YYDKDF (reference sequence). The sequences come from peripheral blood, collected 28 days after the second AZD1222 dose. The genes are TRBV15 and TRBJ1-2; D possibly corresponds to TRBD1 (5 bases). The receptor's source is an adult who received the AZD1222 COVID-19 vaccine. The CDR3 DNA reads TGTGCCACCAGCAGAGATCGGGCAGGGTATGGCTACACCTTC. Its protein product is CATSRDRAGYGYTF.